This record looks at one T cell receptor beta chain sequence and its context. Antigen specificity is unknown. CDR1 is LNHDA, CDR2 SQIVND, per germline (reference sequence). V was shortened by 4 bases and J by 0 bases, with 7 bases between the two germline ends. The CDR3 loop spans 15 amino acids. This entry is derived from a study of cytomegalovirus exposure and HLA in healthy donors. Overall study results and limits: Earlier results showed most TCR beta V segments being productive about 90% or about 30% of the time. Rare TCR sequences dominated, though some public TCRs recurred in many donors.

Although they were nominally healthy when sampled, donors likely had unrecorded immune exposures. The primer mix had 60 Vbeta and 13 Jbeta primers. Generated by immunoSEQ multiplex PCR, the TCRdb table keeps only in-frame clones and is missing some. The sample holds about 180,000 clones, about three quarters seen once. The specimen was PBMCs. The V gene is TRBV19, the J gene TRBJ2-6, with D maybe TRBD2 (5 bases). The receptor was derived from a young man in good health and CMV-seronegative. The CDR3 spells CASSTGSSGANVLTF. In DNA, the CDR3 is TGTGCCAGTAGTACGGGAAGCTCTGGGGCCAACGTCCTGACTTTC.